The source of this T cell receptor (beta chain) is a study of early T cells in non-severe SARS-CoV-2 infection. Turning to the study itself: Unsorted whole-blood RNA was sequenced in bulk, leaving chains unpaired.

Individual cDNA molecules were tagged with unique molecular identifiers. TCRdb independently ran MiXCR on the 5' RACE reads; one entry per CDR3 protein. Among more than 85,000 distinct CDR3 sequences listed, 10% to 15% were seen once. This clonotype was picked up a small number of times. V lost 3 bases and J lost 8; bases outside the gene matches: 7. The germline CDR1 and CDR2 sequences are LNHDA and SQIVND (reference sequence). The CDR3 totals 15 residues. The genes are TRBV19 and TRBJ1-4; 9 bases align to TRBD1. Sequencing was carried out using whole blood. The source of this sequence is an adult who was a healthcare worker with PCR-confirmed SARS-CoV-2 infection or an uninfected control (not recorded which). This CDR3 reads CASSISGTGREKLFF. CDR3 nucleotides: TGTGCCAGTAGTATCTCCGGGACAGGGAGGGAAAAACTGTTTTTT.